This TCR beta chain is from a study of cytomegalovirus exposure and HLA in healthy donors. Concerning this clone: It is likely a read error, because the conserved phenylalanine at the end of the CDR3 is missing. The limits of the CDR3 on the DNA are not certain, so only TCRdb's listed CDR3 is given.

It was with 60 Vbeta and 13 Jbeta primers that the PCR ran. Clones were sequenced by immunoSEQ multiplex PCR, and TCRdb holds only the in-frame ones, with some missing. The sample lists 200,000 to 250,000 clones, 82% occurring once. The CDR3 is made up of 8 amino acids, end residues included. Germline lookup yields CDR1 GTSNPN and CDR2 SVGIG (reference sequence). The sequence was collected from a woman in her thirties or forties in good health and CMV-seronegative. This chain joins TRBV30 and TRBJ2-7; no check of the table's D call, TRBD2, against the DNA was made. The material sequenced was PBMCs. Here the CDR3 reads CGTSSAIL.